Shown below are 3 T cell receptor beta chains from a single sample sequenced in a study of Ad26.COV2.S vaccination and SARS-CoV-2 variants. The data were produced by immunoSEQ multiplex PCR, yet TCRdb's version contains in-frame clones alone and is incomplete. Of 300,000 to 500,000 clones listed, around 85% are singletons. The treatment denotes: over 15 received Ad26.COV2.S at low or high dose, single or two shots; roughly 5 received placebo; per-sample allocation not given. Samples analyzed were those drawn on day 63 after the first vaccine or placebo injection. This sample comprised peripheral blood, obtained in a trial of Ad26.COV2.S vaccine versus placebo. The receptors shown here come from a person between 18 and 65 years old who received the Ad26.COV2.S COVID-19 vaccine or a placebo.

J is TRBJ2-2 and V is TRBV4-1; D is perhaps TRBD1 (6 bases). The germline V and J ends were trimmed by 4 bases and 6 bases, with 18 bases remaining between them. Per germline, CDR1 MGHRA and CDR2 YSYEKL. CDR3 length equals 16 residues. CDR3 in amino acids: CASSPLAGVNPGELFF. The CDR3 DNA reads as TGCGCCAGCAGCCCTCTGGCAGGGGTCAACCCCGGGGAGCTGTTTTTT.

The chain joins TRBV4-2 to TRBJ1-2; D is possibly TRBD1 (5 bases). V gave up 0 bases and J gave up 4 bases, with 6 bases separating them. Germline loops: CDR1 LGHNA, CDR2 YNFKEQ. CDR3 length equals 13 residues. DNA for the CDR3: TGTGCCAGCAGCCAAGAGGGGGGCTATGGCTACACCTTC. The encoded protein is CASSQEGGYGYTF.

The chain uses TRBV2 and TRBJ1-2; 8 bases fit TRBD1. V dropped 9 bases and J dropped 7; count of bases not matched to a gene: 10. CDR1 SNHLY and CDR2 FYNNEI come from the germline V gene. The CDR3 consists of 13 residues. The CDR3 sequence is CASTFQGALGYTF. DNA for the CDR3: TGTGCCAGTACGTTTCAGGGGGCGCTTGGCTACACCTTC. Drawing the rest from reference TRBV2 and TRBJ1-2, the complete variable domain is EPEVTQTPSHQVTQMGQEVILRCVPISNHLYFYWYRQILGQKVEFLVSFYNNEISEKSEIFDDQFSVERPDGSNFTLKIRSTKLEDSAMYFCASTFQGALGYTFGSGTRLTVV.